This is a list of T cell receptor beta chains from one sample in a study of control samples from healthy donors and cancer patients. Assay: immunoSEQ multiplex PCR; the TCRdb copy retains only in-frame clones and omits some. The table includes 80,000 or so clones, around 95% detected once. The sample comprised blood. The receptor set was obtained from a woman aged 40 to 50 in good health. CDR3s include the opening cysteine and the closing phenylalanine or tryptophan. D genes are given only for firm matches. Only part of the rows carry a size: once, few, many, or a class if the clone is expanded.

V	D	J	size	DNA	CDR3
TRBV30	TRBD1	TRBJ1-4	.	TGTGCCTGGAGTACGGGCAGGGGGGATGAAAAACTGTTTTTT	CAWSTGRGDEKLFF
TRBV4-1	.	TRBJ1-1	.	TGCGCCAGCAGCCAAGCCTCGGGACTTTCGAACACTGAAGCTTTCTTT	CASSQASGLSNTEAFF
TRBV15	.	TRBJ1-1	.	TGTGCCACCAGCAAGACAGCGAACACTGAAGCTTTCTTT	CATSKTANTEAFF
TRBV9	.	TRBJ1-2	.	TGTGCCAGCAGCGAAAGCGACAGTGGCAACTATGGCTACACCTTC	CASSESDSGNYGYTF
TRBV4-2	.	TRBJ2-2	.	TGTGCCAGCAGCCAAGATAGGCAGACCGCCGGGGAGCTGTTTTTT	CASSQDRQTAGELFF
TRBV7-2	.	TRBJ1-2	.	TGTGCCAGCAGCTTCTTAGCCGGGACCGATGGCTACACCTTC	CASSFLAGTDGYTF
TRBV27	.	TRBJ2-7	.	TGTGCCAGCAGTTTAAGGGGGGCCCACTCCTACGAGCAGTACTTC	CASSLRGAHSYEQYF
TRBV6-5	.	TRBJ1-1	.	TGTGCCGCGGGTAGGGGGATGAACACTGAAGCTTTCTTT	CAAGRGMNTEAFF
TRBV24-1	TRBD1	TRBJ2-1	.	TGTGCCACCAGTGATATGACAGGGAGCTCCTACAATGAGCAGTTCTTC	CATSDMTGSSYNEQFF
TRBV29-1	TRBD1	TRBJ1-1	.	TGCAGCGTCAATACAGGGGCGAACACTGAAGCTTTCTTT	CSVNTGANTEAFF
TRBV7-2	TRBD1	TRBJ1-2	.	TGTGCCAGCTCAACCTCGGGGACAGGGGACGGCTACACCTTC	CASSTSGTGDGYTF
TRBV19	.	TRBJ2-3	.	TGTGCCAGTAGTACCCCTAGCGTCACGCAGTATTTT	CASSTPSVTQYF
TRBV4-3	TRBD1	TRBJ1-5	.	TGCGCCAGCAGCCAAGACCGGACAGGGGACAGTCAGCCCCAGCATTTT	CASSQDRTGDSQPQHF
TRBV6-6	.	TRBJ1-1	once	TGTGCCAGCAGTTACTCGACTGGGGGTATGGAAGCTTTCTTT	CASSYSTGGMEAFF
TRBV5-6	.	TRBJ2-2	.	TGTGCCAGCAGCTTGGGCGGGCTCTACAAAAACACCGGGGAGCTGTTTTTT	CASSLGGLYKNTGELFF
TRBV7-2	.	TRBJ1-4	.	TGTGCCAGCAGCTTATTTGGCAGAACAACTAATGAAAAACTGTTTTTT	CASSLFGRTTNEKLFF
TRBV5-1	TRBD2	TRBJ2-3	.	TGCGCCAGCAGCTTGGGGGGACTAGCTATCATCACAGATACGCAGTATTTT	CASSLGGLAIITDTQYF
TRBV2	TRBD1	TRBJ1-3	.	TGTGCCAGCAGATATGGGACAGGGGGTGGAAACACCATATATTTT	CASRYGTGGGNTIYF
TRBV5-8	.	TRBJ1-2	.	TGTGCCAGCAGCTGGGAAATTGGCTACACCTTC	CASSWEIGYTF
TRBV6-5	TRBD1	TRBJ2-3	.	TGTGCCAGCAGTTACCGGGGGACAGGCCGAGCAGGTACGCAGTATTTT	CASSYRGTGRAGTQYF
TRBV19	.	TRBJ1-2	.	TGTGCCAGTAGTACCCTCACGGGCGAGGGCTACACCTTC	CASSTLTGEGYTF
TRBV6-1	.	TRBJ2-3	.	TGTGCCAGCAGTGCAAGACCTTCTTGGCAGGGCGGCACAGATACGCAGTATTTT	CASSARPSWQGGTDTQYF
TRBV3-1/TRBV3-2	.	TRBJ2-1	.	TGTGCCAGCAGCCGCAGGTCGGCGGACAATGAGCAGTTCTTC	CASSRRSADNEQFF
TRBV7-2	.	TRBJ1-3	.	TGTGCCAGCAGCCCTTTACTTAAGGACACCATATATTTT	CASSPLLKDTIYF
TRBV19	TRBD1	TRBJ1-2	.	TGTGCCAGTAGTATTTCGGGACAGGCTTTTTCTGGCTACACCTTC	CASSISGQAFSGYTF
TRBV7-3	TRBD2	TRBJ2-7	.	TGTGCCAGCAGCAATAGCGGGGGGGCCTACGAGCAGTACTTC	CASSNSGGAYEQYF
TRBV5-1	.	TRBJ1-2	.	TGCGCCAGCAGCTTAGGGAATCAGAACTATGGCTACACCTTC	CASSLGNQNYGYTF
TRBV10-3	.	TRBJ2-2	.	TGTGCCATCGGCCGGGACCAACTATACGGGGAGCTGTTTTTT	CAIGRDQLYGELFF
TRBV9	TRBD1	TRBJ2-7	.	TGTGCCAGCAGCTCCCCCGGGACAGGGTATAGCGAGCAGTACTTC	CASSSPGTGYSEQYF
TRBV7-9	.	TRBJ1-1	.	TGTGCCAGCAGCTATGTCCAGGGGGCTTTCTTT	CASSYVQGAFF
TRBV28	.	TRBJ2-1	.	TGTGCCAGCGTACGGGCAGGGGTACCCAATGAGCAGTTCTTC	CASVRAGVPNEQFF
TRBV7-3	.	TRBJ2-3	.	TGTGCCAGCAGCGACAGGACAGATACGCAGTATTTT	CASSDRTDTQYF
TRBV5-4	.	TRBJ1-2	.	TGTGCCAGCAGCTTGAAGTACAGTTATTACTATGGCTACACCTTC	CASSLKYSYYYGYTF
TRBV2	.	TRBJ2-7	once	TGTGCCAGCAGTGAATGGACCACCCTCGAGCAGTACTTC	CASSEWTTLEQYF
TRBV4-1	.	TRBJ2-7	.	TGCGCCAGCAGCCAAGGCGAAGGAGCCACCTACGAGCAGTACTTC	CASSQGEGATYEQYF
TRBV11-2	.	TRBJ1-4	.	TGTGCCAGCAGCTTGGGTGAAAAACTGTTTTTT	CASSLGEKLFF
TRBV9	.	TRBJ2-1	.	TGTGCCAGCACCCCCTCGGGACTCAGATCGGGCAATGAGCAGTTCTTC	CASTPSGLRSGNEQFF
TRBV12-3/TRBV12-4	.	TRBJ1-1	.	TGTGCCAGCAGTTTTCCGGGGGGTGAAGCTTTCTTT	CASSFPGGEAFF
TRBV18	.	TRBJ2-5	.	TGTGCCAGCTCACCACTGGCCACCTTGTACCAAGAGACCCAGTACTTC	CASSPLATLYQETQYF
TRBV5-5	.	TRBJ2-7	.	TGTGCCAGCAGCTCGGGCCTGATCTACGAGCAGTACTTC	CASSSGLIYEQYF
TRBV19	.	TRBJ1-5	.	TGTGCCAGTAGTATATTTCTTTCTAGCAATCAGCCCCAGCATTTT	CASSIFLSSNQPQHF
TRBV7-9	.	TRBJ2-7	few	TGTGCCAGCAGCTCCCAGGTAACCTACGAGCAGTACTTC	CASSSQVTYEQYF
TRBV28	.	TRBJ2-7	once	TGTGCCAGCAGATACGTAGGGAGCTCCTACGAGCAGTACTTC	CASRYVGSSYEQYF
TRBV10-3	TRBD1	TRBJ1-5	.	TGTGCCACCGACAGGGGAGGGGGCAATCAGCCCCAGCATTTT	CATDRGGGNQPQHF
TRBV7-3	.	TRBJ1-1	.	TGTGCCAGCAGCTTAGCAGGGACGGACACTGAAGCTTTCTTT	CASSLAGTDTEAFF
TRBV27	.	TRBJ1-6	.	TGTGCCAGCAGTTTAAGTATGCAGATTTCACCCCTCCACTTT	CASSLSMQISPLHF
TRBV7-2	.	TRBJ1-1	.	TGTGCCAGCAGCTTATCAGAGAACACTGAAGCTTTCTTT	CASSLSENTEAFF
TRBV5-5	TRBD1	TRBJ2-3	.	TGTGCCAGCAGCTGGGACAGGGGAGATACGCAGTATTTT	CASSWDRGDTQYF
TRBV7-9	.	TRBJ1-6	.	TGTGCCAGCAGCTTCCTGGGTTCACCCCTCCACTTT	CASSFLGSPLHF
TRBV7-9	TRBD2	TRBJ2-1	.	TGTGCCAGCAGCTTAGCCGGGACTAGCGTTTTCAATGAGCAGTTCTTC	CASSLAGTSVFNEQFF
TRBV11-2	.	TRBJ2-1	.	TGTGCCAGCAGCTTTAACAGGGTCACCGATGAGCAGTTCTTC	CASSFNRVTDEQFF
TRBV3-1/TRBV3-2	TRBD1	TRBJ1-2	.	TGTGCCAGCAGCCAAGCATCCGCAGGGGGCTGGTATGGCTACACCTTC	CASSQASAGGWYGYTF
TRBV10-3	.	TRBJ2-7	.	TGTGCCAGCGCCGGGACCGCTCTATACGAGCAGTACTTC	CASAGTALYEQYF
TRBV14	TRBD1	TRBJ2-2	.	TGTGCCAGCAGCTGGTCTGCAGGGGGTGGCGGGGAGCTGTTTTTT	CASSWSAGGGGELFF
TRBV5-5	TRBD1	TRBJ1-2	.	TGTGCCAGCAGCTCCCAGACAGGGTCTAACTATGGCTACACCTTC	CASSSQTGSNYGYTF
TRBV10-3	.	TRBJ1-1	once	TGTGCCGTGCAGGCTGAGGTGTACACTGAAGCTTTCTTT	CAVQAEVYTEAFF
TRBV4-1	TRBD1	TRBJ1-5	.	TGCGCCAGCAGCCGTGGGACAGGGTCAACTCAGCCCCAGCATTTT	CASSRGTGSTQPQHF
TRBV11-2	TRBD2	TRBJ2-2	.	TGTGCCAGCAACTGGGAAGCGGGAGGGAGCGGGGAGCTGTTTTTT	CASNWEAGGSGELFF
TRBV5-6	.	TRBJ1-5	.	TGTGCCAGCAGCGCCGGACGCCTACATGGCAATCAGCCCCAGCATTTT	CASSAGRLHGNQPQHF